This T cell receptor beta chain originates from a study of control samples from healthy donors and cancer patients. Germline V gene sequence: CDR1 MDHEN, CDR2 SYDVKM. J lost 1 base, V lost 3 bases, and 9 bases had no gene match. The CDR3 spans 16 residues. The method was immunoSEQ multiplex PCR; TCRdb's version includes in-frame clones alone and lacks a portion of them. The repertoire holds 150,000 to 200,000 clones, roughly 91% seen once, with over 1.1% in the top ten. This receptor was obtained from a man aged 18 to 30 in good health. Sequencing was performed on blood. This sequence joins TRBV28 and TRBJ2-7, with 7 positions matching TRBD2. CDR3 sequence: CASSLATSSTSYEQYF. The CDR3 DNA is TGTGCCAGCAGTTTGGCGACTAGCTCTACATCCTACGAGCAGTACTTC.